Presented here are 27 T cell receptor beta chains from one specimen sequenced in a study of cytomegalovirus exposure and HLA in healthy donors. Sequencing used immunoSEQ multiplex PCR; TCRdb keeps in-frame clones, though not all of them. The table has hundreds of thousands of clones, around 89% seen once; the top ten hold about 0.9%. The material sequenced was PBMCs. These receptors all come from a woman aged 18-29 years in good health and CMV-seronegative.

The rearrangement links TRBV7-6 to TRBJ2-1, with 8 bases matching TRBD2. Germline V lookup: CDR1 SGHVS, CDR2 FNYEAQ. The CDR3 contains 16 residues. The V gene end was trimmed by 0 bases and the J gene end by 7 bases; junction bases not matched to a gene: 8. Written as DNA, the CDR3 is TGTGCCAGCAGCTTAGCTCGGGATAGCGGGATTAATGAGCAGTTCTTC. Translated, it gives CASSLARDSGINEQFF.

The chain has TRBV30 and TRBJ2-7, with D maybe TRBD1 (6 bases). V dropped 3 bases and J dropped 4 bases, with 16 bases sitting between them. The germline CDR1 and CDR2 sequences are GTSNPN and SVGIG (reference sequence). The CDR3 runs to 14 residues. The CDR3 spells CAWSPGLGGYEQYF. The CDR3 coding sequence is TGTGCCTGGAGCCCGGGGCTAGGGGGATACGAGCAGTACTTC.

V gene TRBV7-2 combines with J gene TRBJ1-5; D possibly corresponds to TRBD1 (5 bases). Trimming took off 3 bases at V and 6 bases at J, with 12 bases between the two ends. CDR1 is SGHTA, CDR2 FQGNSA, per germline. This CDR3 region has 14 residues. As DNA, the CDR3 is TGTGCCAGCAGCTTCTTGCAGGGTGGTCAGCCCCAGCATTTT. Protein: CASSFLQGGQPQHF.

The rearrangement uses TRBV7-9 and TRBJ2-7, with D possibly matching TRBD1 (6 bases). Germline lookup yields CDR1 SEHNR and CDR2 FQNEAQ (reference sequence). This CDR3 comprises 15 residues. Trimming cost V 5 bases and J 2 bases, with 16 bases left between them. Written as DNA, the CDR3 is TGTGCCAGCAGCCTGAAAGACAGGACCACCTACGAGCAGTACTTC. It codes for CASSLKDRTTYEQYF. The variable domain in full, with the rest retrieved from reference TRBV7-9 and TRBJ2-7, is DTGVSQNPRHKITKRGQNVTFRCDPISEHNRLYWYRQTLGQGPEFLTYFQNEAQLEKSRLLSDRFSAERPKGSFSTLEIQRTEQGDSAMYLCASSLKDRTTYEQYFGPGTRLTVT.

This chain uses TRBV28 with TRBJ1-1; maybe TRBD1 (5 bases). V was trimmed by 8 bases and J by 11 bases, leaving 27 bases between them. Germline V gives CDR1 MDHEN, CDR2 SYDVKM. The CDR3 has 15 residues. CDR3 amino acids: CASPKIEGVLPGAFF. The CDR3, as DNA: TGTGCCAGCCCGAAGATAGAAGGGGTTTTGCCTGGGGCTTTCTTT.

J is TRBJ1-2 and V is TRBV5-4; D not certain. Germline lookup yields CDR1 SGHNT and CDR2 YYREEE (reference sequence). The V gene lost 4 bases and the J gene lost 5 bases, with 18 bases spanning the gap. There are 15 residues in the CDR3. The CDR3 DNA sequence: TGTGCCAGCAGCCCTGAACTGAGGTTCCTATATGGCTACACCTTC. The encoded protein is CASSPELRFLYGYTF.

This sequence joins TRBV13 and TRBJ2-1, with a tentative D call TRBD1 (5 bases). This CDR3 has 12 residues. Deletions cut 2 bases from V and 6 bases from J, with 5 bases between. CDR1 is PRHDT and CDR2 is FYEKMQ in the germline V gene (reference sequence). The CDR3 DNA is TGTGCCAGCAGCTTAAGGGGCAATGAGCAGTTCTTC. This encodes CASSLRGNEQFF.

The chain is built from TRBV5-4 and TRBJ2-7; 9 positions agree with TRBD2. V was clipped by 4 bases and J by 3 bases; unmatched bases: 8. The germline CDR1 and CDR2 sequences are SGHNT and YYREEE (reference sequence). The length of the CDR3 is 15 residues. The DNA of the CDR3 is TGTGCCAGCAGCCAGACTAGCGGAGGTAGCTACGAGCAGTACTTC. It specifies CASSQTSGGSYEQYF.

The rearrangement joins TRBV27 to TRBJ1-1; D remains ambiguous. Germline V CDR1 and CDR2: MNHEY, SMNVEV (reference sequence). The CDR3 spans 22 residues. Between the trimmed V and J ends, which lost 0 bases and 3 bases, there was a span of 32 bases. The CDR3 sequence is CASSLSSSREKLRKPEDTEAFF. The CDR3 DNA reads TGTGCCAGCAGTTTATCGAGTTCACGGGAGAAGTTAAGGAAGCCCGAGGACACTGAAGCTTTCTTT.

The chain has TRBV16 and TRBJ2-3; 13 positions match TRBD2. The length of the CDR3 is 17 residues. Germline-derived CDR1 and CDR2 are KGHSY and FQNENV. Trimming took 4 bases from V and 0 from J; bases not matched to a gene: 4. Here the CDR3 reads CASSPRTSGSSTDTQYF. The CDR3 region has the DNA TGTGCCAGCAGCCCCCGGACTAGCGGGAGTAGCACAGATACGCAGTATTTT.

This chain links TRBV30 with TRBJ2-7; tentatively, D is TRBD1 (6 bases). Trimming removed 4 bases from V and 0 bases from J, with 10 bases in between. Germline V gene sequence: CDR1 GTSNPN, CDR2 SVGIG (reference sequence). This CDR3 has 13 residues. The CDR3 nucleotides are TGTGCCTGGACTCCGGGACACTCCTACGAGCAGTACTTC. Translating gives CAWTPGHSYEQYF.

The chain uses TRBV5-1 and TRBJ2-6; 7 bases are shared with TRBD1. The V segment lost 9 bases and the J segment 0 bases; nucleotides outside the gene matches: 12. Germline-derived CDR1 and CDR2 are SGHRS and YFSETQ. This CDR3 has 17 residues. The CDR3 DNA reads as TGCGCCATCCCCGGGACAGAGGATTCCTCTGGGGCCAACGTCCTGACTTTC. Its protein product is CAIPGTEDSSGANVLTF.

The V gene is TRBV4-1, the J gene TRBJ2-1, with D possibly matching TRBD2 (5 bases). V lost 0 bases and J lost 10, with 10 bases in between. This CDR3 has 13 residues. CDR1 is MGHRA and CDR2 is YSYEKL in the germline V gene. Here the CDR3 reads CASSQDQWREQFF. CDR3 nucleotide sequence: TGCGCCAGCAGCCAAGATCAGTGGAGGGAGCAGTTCTTC.

The genes are TRBV7-3 and TRBJ2-7; weak D call: TRBD2 (6 bases). The CDR3 is 14 amino acids. Germline CDR1 is SGHTA and CDR2 is FQGTGA. Trimming removed 9 bases from V and 0 bases from J, with 15 bases in between. The chain's CDR3 is CASSIGGSSYEQYF. The CDR3 region has the DNA TGTGCCAGTTCGATTGGGGGGTCCTCCTACGAGCAGTACTTC. The complete variable domain, with remaining parts taken from reference TRBV7-3 and TRBJ2-7, reads GAGVSQTPSNKVTEKGKYVELRCDPISGHTALYWYRQSLGQGPEFLIYFQGTGAADDSGLPNDRFFAVRPEGSVSTLKIQRTERGDSAVYLCASSIGGSSYEQYFGPGTRLTVT.

Concerning this clone itself: Within the sample, other DNA sequences also encode this same CDR3. The chain is built from TRBV9 and TRBJ2-3; D is undetermined. The V end lost 0 bases, the J end lost 2 bases, and 13 bases lay between the germline ends. Germline CDR1 reads SGDLS; CDR2 reads YYNGEE. This CDR3 region has 16 residues. CDR3 sequence reads: CASSVAAGRTTDTQYF. The CDR3 coding sequence is TGTGCCAGCAGCGTAGCGGCAGGAAGAACCACAGATACGCAGTATTTT.

The gene calls are TRBV27 and TRBJ2-4; tentative D call: TRBD2 (5 bases). V was pared by 5 bases and J by 6 bases, with 14 bases between. Germline V gene sequence: CDR1 MNHEY, CDR2 SMNVEV (reference sequence). This CDR3 is 14 amino acids long. For the CDR3, the DNA is TGTGCCAGCAGTACCCCGGGGAGCCGAAACATTCAGTACTTC. Encoded protein: CASSTPGSRNIQYF.

This chain uses TRBV27 with TRBJ2-3; 7 bases are a match to TRBD1. The CDR3 length is 14 residues. The V gene end was trimmed by 6 bases and the J gene end by 1 base; junction bases not matched to a gene: 4. Germline V CDR1 and CDR2: MNHEY, SMNVEV (reference sequence). The CDR3 loop reads CASRRQGRTDTQYF. CDR3 bases: TGTGCCAGCAGGAGACAGGGACGCACAGATACGCAGTATTTT.

The CDR3 sequence is CASSVTSLPGELFF. The CDR3 DNA sequence: TGTGCCAGCAGTGTGACTAGTCTCCCCGGGGAGCTGTTTTTT. The chain carries TRBV6-1 and TRBJ2-2; possible D gene TRBD2, 6 bases. The V gene's germline CDR1 is MNHNS and CDR2 SASEGT. The CDR3 loop spans 14 amino acids. V was trimmed by 4 bases and J by 6 bases, leaving 12 bases between them.

This chain links TRBV5-1 with TRBJ2-5; 10 nucleotides align to TRBD2. CDR1 is SGHRS, CDR2 YFSETQ, per germline. The CDR3 consists of 15 residues. V was clipped by 7 bases and J by 5 bases; unmatched bases: 11. Here the CDR3 DNA reads TGCGCCAGCTCCGGAGCGGGAGGGGGCGGGGAGACCCAGTACTTC. It translates to CASSGAGGGGETQYF.

This clone was counted a few times. This chain uses TRBV30 with TRBJ1-2; D gene uncertain. From germline, CDR1 is GTSNPN and CDR2 SVGIG (reference sequence). The CDR3 loop spans 14 amino acids. The V and J ends lost 1 base and 5 bases respectively, with 14 bases between them. The chain's CDR3 is CAWSDTPLRYGYTF. The CDR3 DNA is TGTGCCTGGAGTGACACTCCTCTGCGGTATGGCTACACCTTC.

This chain connects TRBV18 to TRBJ2-7; D is possibly TRBD1 (6 bases). This CDR3 comprises 16 residues. The ends were cut back, 2 bases at V and 3 bases at J, with 17 bases in the middle. The germline CDR1 and CDR2 sequences are KGHSH and LQKENI. The CDR3 spells CASSPSLSGALYEQYF. Here the CDR3 DNA reads TGTGCCAGCTCACCATCTCTTTCAGGGGCGCTCTACGAGCAGTACTTC.

CDR3 sequence (DNA): TGTGCCAGCAGCTTGGGGACAGTTACGGACTATGGCTACACCTTC. Its translation is CASSLGTVTDYGYTF. This chain uses TRBV5-5 with TRBJ1-2; D may be TRBD1 (6 bases). V was pared by 0 bases and J by 3 bases, with 12 bases between. Germline loops: CDR1 SGHKS, CDR2 YYEKEE (reference sequence). CDR3 size: 15 residues.

V is TRBV9 and J is TRBJ2-7; 12 nucleotides line up with TRBD2. This CDR3 comprises 19 residues. V lost 4 bases to trimming and J lost 2 bases; unmatched junction nucleotides: 16. Looked up from germline, CDR1 is SGDLS and CDR2 is YYNGEE. This CDR3 is CASSPRSHTTSGSTYEQYF. In DNA, the CDR3 is TGTGCCAGCAGCCCGAGGAGTCACACGACTAGCGGGAGCACCTACGAGCAGTACTTC.

J is TRBJ1-3 and V is TRBV11-3, with D perhaps matching TRBD1 (6 bases). The CDR3 is 15 amino acids. Germline CDR1 is SGHNT and CDR2 is YENEEA. V lost 5 bases and J 2 bases, leaving 13 bases between the germline ends. The CDR3 region is CASSPNGQTGNTIYF. Written as DNA, the CDR3 is TGTGCCAGCAGCCCTAACGGACAGACTGGAAACACCATATATTTT.

The chain joins TRBV30 to TRBJ1-4; TRBD1 agrees at 7 bases. This CDR3 is built from 14 residues. Germline V gene lookup returns CDR1 GTSNPN and CDR2 SVGIG (reference sequence). Trimming cost V 0 bases and J 7 bases; bases outside gene matches: 5. CDR3 nucleotide sequence: TGTGCCTGGAGTGTACGCAGGGGGAGTGAAAAACTGTTTTTT. It codes for CAWSVRRGSEKLFF. The full variable domain, in which reference TRBV30 and TRBJ1-4 provide the parts outside the CDR3, is SQTIHQWPATLVQPVGSPLSLECTVEGTSNPNLYWYRQAAGRGLQLLFYSVGIGQISSEVPQNLSASRPQDRQFILSSKKLLLSDSGFYLCAWSVRRGSEKLFFGSGTQLSVL.

V is TRBV18 and J is TRBJ2-1; 7 bases map to TRBD2. The trim removed 6 bases at V and 0 bases at J, leaving 5 bases unmatched. Germline V gene sequence: CDR1 KGHSH, CDR2 LQKENI. This CDR3 comprises 15 residues. The CDR3 region is CASSPVAGSYNEQFF. The CDR3 DNA follows: TGTGCCAGCTCCCCAGTAGCGGGCTCCTACAATGAGCAGTTCTTC.

As for this clone: One junction end disagrees with the germline gene, perhaps due to a read error. This chain links TRBV5-6 with TRBJ1-2, with 7 bases matching TRBD1. Germline V lookup: CDR1 SGHDT, CDR2 YYEEEE. This CDR3 region has 15 residues. The CDR3 DNA follows: TGTGCCAGCAGCTACCGGGACAGCCGAGGGAGAGGCTGCACCTTC. Its protein product is CASSYRDSRGRGCTF.